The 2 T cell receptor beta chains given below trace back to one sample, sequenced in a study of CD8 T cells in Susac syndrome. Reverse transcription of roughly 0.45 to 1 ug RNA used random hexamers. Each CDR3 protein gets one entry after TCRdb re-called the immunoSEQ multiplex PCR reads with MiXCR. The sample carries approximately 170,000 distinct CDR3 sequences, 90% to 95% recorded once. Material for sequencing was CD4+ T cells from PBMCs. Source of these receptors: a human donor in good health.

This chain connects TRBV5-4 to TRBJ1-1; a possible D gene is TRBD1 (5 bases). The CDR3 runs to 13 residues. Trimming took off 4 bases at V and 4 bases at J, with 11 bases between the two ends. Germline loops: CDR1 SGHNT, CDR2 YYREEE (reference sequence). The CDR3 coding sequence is TGTGCCAGCAGCGAACAGGCGGCCACTGAAGCTTTCTTT. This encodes CASSEQAATEAFF.

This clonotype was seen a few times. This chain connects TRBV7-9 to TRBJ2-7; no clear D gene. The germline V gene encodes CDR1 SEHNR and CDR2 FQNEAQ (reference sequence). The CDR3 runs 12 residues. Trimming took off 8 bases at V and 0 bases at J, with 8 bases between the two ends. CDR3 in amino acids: CASSPTSYEQYF. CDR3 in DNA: TGTGCCAGCTCACCAACCTCCTACGAGCAGTACTTC.